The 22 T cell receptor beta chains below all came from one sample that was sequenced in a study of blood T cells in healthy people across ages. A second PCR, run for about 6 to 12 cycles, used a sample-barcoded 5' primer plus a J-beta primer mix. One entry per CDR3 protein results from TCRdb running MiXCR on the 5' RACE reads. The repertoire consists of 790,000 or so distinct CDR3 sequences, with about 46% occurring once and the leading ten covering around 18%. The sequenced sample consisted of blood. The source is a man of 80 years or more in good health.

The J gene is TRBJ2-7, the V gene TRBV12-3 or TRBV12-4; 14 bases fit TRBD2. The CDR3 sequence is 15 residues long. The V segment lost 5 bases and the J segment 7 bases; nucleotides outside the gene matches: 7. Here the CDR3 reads CASSPGTSGRDEQYF. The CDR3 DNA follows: TGTGCCAGCAGTCCCGGGACTAGCGGGAGAGATGAGCAGTACTTC.

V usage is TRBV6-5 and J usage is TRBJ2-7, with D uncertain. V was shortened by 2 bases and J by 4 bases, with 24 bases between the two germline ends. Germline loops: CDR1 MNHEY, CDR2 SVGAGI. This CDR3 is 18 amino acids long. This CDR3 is CASSYGGRSFMLGYEQYF. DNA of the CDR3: TGTGCCAGCAGTTACGGCGGACGCAGCTTTATGTTAGGGTACGAGCAGTACTTC.

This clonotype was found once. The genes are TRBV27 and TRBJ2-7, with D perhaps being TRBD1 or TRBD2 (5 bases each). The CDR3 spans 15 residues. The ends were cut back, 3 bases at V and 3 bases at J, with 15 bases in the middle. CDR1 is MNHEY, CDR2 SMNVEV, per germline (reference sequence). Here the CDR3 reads CASSFTGRARYEQYF. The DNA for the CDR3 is TGTGCCAGCAGTTTTACGGGACGGGCACGCTACGAGCAGTACTTC.

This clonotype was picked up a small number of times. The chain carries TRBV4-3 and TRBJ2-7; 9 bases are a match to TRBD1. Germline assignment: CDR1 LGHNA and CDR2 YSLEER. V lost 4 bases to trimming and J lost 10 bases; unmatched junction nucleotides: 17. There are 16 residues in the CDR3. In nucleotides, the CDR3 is TGCGCCAGCAGCCTTCGCACAGGGGGCGATCCAAGCACCCAGTACTTC. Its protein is CASSLRTGGDPSTQYF.

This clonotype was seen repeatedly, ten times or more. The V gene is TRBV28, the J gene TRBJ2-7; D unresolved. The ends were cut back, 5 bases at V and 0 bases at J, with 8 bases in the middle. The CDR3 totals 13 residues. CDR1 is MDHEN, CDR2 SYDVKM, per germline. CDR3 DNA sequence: TGTGCCAGCAGTCCCCCGGCCTCCTACGAGCAGTACTTC. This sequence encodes CASSPPASYEQYF.

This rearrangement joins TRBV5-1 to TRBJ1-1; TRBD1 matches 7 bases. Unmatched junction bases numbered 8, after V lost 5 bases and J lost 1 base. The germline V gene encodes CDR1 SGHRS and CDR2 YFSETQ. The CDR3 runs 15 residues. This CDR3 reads CASSRSGTANTEAFF. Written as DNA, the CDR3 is TGCGCCAGCAGTCGTTCCGGGACAGCGAACACTGAAGCTTTCTTT.

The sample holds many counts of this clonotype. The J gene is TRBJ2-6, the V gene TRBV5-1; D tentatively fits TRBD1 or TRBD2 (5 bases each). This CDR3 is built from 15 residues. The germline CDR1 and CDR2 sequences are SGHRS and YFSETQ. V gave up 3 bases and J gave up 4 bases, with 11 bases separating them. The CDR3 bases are TGCGCCAGCAGCTACGTAGGGACCGGGGCCAACGTCCTGACTTTC. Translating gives CASSYVGTGANVLTF.

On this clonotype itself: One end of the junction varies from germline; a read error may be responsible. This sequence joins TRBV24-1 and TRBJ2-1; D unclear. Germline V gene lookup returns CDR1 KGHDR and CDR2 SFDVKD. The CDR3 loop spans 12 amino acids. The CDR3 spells CATSERNNVQFF. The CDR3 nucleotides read TGTGCCACCAGTGAACGCAACAATGTGCAGTTCTTC.

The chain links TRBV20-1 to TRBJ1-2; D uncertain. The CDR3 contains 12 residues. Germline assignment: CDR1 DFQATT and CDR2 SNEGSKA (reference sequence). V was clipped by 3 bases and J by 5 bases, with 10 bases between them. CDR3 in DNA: TGCAGTGCTAGTGGGCAGGCTTATGGCTACACCTTC. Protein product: CSASGQAYGYTF.

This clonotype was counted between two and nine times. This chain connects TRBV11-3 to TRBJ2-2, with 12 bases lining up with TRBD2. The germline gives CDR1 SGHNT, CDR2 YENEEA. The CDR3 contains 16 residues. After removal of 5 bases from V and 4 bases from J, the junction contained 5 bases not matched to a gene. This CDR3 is CASSHGLAGFTGELFF. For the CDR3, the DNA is TGTGCCAGCAGCCATGGACTAGCGGGATTCACCGGGGAGCTGTTTTTT. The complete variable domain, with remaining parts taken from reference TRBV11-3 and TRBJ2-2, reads EAGVVQSPRYKIIEKKQPVAFWCNPISGHNTLYWYLQNLGQGPELLIRYENEEAVDDSQLPKDRFSAERLKGVDSTLKIQPAELGDSAVYLCASSHGLAGFTGELFFGEGSRLTVL.

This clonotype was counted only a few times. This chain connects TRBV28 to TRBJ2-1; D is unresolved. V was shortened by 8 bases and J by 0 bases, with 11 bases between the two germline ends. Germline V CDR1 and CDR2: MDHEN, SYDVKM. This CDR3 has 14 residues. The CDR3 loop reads CASHPTASYNEQFF. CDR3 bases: TGTGCCAGCCACCCCACGGCCTCCTACAATGAGCAGTTCTTC.

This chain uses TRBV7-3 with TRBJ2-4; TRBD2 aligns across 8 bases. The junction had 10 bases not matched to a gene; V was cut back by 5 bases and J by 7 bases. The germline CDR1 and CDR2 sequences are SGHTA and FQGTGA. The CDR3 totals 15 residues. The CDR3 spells CASSEPGLGGNIQYF. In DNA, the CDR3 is TGTGCCAGCAGCGAACCGGGACTAGGAGGGAACATTCAGTACTTC.

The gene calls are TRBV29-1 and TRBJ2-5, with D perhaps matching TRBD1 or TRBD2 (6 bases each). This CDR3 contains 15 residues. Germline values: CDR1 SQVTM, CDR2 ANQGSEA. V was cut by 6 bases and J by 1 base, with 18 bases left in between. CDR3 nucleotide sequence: TGCAGCGTGCGGGACAACTCACTAATCCAAGAGACCCAGTACTTC. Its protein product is CSVRDNSLIQETQYF.

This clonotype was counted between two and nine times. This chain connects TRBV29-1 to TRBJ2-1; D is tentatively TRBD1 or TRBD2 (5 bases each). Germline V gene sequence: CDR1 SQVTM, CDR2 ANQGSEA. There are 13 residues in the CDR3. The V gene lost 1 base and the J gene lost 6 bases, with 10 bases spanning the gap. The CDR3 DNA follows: TGCAGCGTTGAAGTGGTAGGGACCAATGAGCAGTTCTTC. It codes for CSVEVVGTNEQFF.

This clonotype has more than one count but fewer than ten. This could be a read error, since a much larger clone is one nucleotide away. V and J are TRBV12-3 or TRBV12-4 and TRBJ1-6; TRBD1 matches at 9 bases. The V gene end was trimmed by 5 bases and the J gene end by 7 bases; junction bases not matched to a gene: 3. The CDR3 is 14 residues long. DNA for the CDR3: TGTGCCAGCAGTGCGACAGGGGGAAATTCACCCCTCCACTTT. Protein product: CASSATGGNSPLHF.

The CDR3 bases are TGCAGTGCTAGATCGGCAGGTTACTCTGGGGCCAACGTCCTGACTTTC. This translates into CSARSAGYSGANVLTF. The V call is TRBV20-1, the J call TRBJ2-6; D gene ambiguous. Germline V gives CDR1 DFQATT, CDR2 SNEGSKA (reference sequence). Trimming took 2 bases from V and 0 from J, leaving 11 bases between them. This CDR3 is built from 16 residues.

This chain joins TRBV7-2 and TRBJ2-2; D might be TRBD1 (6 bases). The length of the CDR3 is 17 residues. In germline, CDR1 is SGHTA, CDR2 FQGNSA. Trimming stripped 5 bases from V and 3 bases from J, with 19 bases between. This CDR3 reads CASSPLARGSYTGELFF. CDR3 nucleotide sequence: TGTGCCAGCAGCCCCCTGGCCAGGGGCTCCTACACCGGGGAGCTGTTTTTT.

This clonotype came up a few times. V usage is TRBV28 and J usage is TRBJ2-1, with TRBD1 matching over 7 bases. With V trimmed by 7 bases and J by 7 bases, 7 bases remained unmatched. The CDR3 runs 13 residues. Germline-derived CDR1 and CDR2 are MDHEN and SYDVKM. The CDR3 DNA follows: TGTGCCAGCAAGTCAGGGGGACGAAATGAGCAGTTCTTC. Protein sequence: CASKSGGRNEQFF.

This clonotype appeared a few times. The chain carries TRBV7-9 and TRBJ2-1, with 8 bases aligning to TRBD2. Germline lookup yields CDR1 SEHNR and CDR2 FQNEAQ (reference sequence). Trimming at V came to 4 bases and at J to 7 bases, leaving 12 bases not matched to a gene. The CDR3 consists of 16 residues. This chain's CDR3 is CASSSLRLAGDNEQFF. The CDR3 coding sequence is TGTGCCAGCAGCTCGCTCAGGCTAGCGGGTGATAATGAGCAGTTCTTC.

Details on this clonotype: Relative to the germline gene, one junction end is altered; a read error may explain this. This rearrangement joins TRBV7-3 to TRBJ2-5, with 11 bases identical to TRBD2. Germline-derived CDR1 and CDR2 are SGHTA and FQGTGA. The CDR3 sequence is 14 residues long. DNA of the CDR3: TGTGCCGGCAGCCTACTAGCGGGAGTGGGTGAGCAGTACTTC. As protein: CAGSLLAGVGEQYF. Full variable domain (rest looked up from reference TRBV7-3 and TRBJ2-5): GAGVSQTPSNKVTEKGKYVELRCDPISGHTALYWYRQSLGQGPEFLIYFQGTGAADDSGLPNDRFFAVRPEGSVSTLKIQRTERGDSAVYLCAGSLLAGVGEQYFGPGTRLLVL.

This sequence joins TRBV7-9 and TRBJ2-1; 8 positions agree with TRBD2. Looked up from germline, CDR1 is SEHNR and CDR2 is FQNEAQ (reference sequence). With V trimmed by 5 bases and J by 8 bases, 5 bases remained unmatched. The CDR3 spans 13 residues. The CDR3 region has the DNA TGTGCCAGCAGCGTAGGGACTAGACATGAGCAGTTCTTC. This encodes CASSVGTRHEQFF. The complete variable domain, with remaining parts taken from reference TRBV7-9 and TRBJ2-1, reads DTGVSQNPRHKITKRGQNVTFRCDPISEHNRLYWYRQTLGQGPEFLTYFQNEAQLEKSRLLSDRFSAERPKGSFSTLEIQRTEQGDSAMYLCASSVGTRHEQFFGPGTRLTVL.

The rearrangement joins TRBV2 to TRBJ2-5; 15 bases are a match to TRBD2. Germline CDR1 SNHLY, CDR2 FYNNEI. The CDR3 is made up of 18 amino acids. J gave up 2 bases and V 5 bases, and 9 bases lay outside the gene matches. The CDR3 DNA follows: TGTGCCAGCAGTCCCGGACTAGCGGGAGGGATTATGCAAGAGACCCAGTACTTC. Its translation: CASSPGLAGGIMQETQYF.